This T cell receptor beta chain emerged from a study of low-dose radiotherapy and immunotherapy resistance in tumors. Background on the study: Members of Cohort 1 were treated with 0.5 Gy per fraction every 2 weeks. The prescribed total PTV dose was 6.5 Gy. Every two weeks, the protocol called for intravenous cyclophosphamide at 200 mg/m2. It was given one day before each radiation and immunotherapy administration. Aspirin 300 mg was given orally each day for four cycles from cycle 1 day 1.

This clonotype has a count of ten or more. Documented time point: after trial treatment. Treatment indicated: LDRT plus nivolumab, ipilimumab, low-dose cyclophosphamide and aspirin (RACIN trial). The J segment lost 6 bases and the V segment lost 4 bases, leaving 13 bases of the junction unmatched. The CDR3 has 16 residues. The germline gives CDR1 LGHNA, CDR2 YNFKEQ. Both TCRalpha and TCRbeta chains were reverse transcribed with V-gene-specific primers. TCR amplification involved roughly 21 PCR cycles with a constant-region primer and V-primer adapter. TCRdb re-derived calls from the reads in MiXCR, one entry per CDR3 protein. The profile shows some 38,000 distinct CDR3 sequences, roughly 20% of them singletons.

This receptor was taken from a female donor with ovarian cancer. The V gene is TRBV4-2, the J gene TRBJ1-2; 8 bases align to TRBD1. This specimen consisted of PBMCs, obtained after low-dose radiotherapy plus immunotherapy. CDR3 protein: CASSPDWWQGANGYTF. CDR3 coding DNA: TGTGCCAGCAGCCCAGATTGGTGGCAGGGGGCGAATGGCTACACCTTC.